A selection of T cell receptor beta chains follows, all from one sample in a study of T cells after yellow fever vaccination. TCRdb itself ran the 5' RACE reads through MiXCR, one entry per CDR3 protein. The sample has 250,000 to 300,000 distinct CDR3 sequences, 8.5% to 10% seen once. This specimen was CD4+ T cells sorted from PBMCs, taken 5 days after the yellow fever booster vaccination. The receptors originated from a man aged 18 to 35 who received the YFV17D yellow fever vaccine. Each CDR3 is given with its conserved first and last residue. A D gene is named only where the DNA matches it firmly. Rows may omit the clone size; those that give it use once, few, many or a size class.

clone size	D gene	V gene	J gene	CDR3 protein	CDR3 DNA
.	.	TRBV16	TRBJ2-5	CASSKVEETQYF	TGTGCCAGCAGCAAGGTGGAGGAGACCCAGTACTTC
.	.	TRBV7-2	TRBJ1-3	CASAAGRGNTIYF	TGTGCCAGCGCTGCGGGAAGGGGAAACACCATATATTTT
.	TRBD2	TRBV5-4	TRBJ2-1	CASSFRDYYNEQFF	TGTGCCAGCAGCTTCCGGGACTACTACAATGAGCAGTTCTTC
.	TRBD2	TRBV3-1	TRBJ2-3	CASSQDLAGGYTQYF	TGTGCCAGCAGCCAAGATCTAGCGGGAGGCTATACGCAGTATTTT
.	TRBD2	TRBV28	TRBJ2-1	CASSRSGGASYNEQFF	TGTGCCAGCAGTCGTAGCGGGGGGGCCTCCTACAATGAGCAGTTCTTC
.	TRBD1	TRBV20-1	TRBJ2-1	CSARGGRQGYNEQFF	TGCAGTGCTAGAGGGGGTAGACAGGGTTACAATGAGCAGTTCTTC
.	TRBD1	TRBV6-5	TRBJ1-2	CASQGDKGGYTF	TGTGCCAGCCAGGGGGACAAAGGCGGCTACACCTTC
.	.	TRBV20-1	TRBJ1-2	CSARDVKGLGGYTF	TGCAGTGCTAGAGATGTCAAGGGATTGGGTGGCTACACCTTC
few	.	TRBV15	TRBJ2-5	CATSVGGAHQETQYF	TGTGCCACCAGCGTAGGGGGGGCCCATCAAGAGACCCAGTACTTC
.	.	TRBV29-1	TRBJ2-3	CSVWWWGEWGLESTDTQYF	TGCAGCGTTTGGTGGTGGGGGGAGTGGGGTTTGGAGAGCACAGATACGCAGTATTTT
.	.	TRBV7-9	TRBJ2-1	CAGGVTGPSNEQFF	TGTGCCGGCGGGGTGACAGGGCCCTCCAATGAGCAGTTCTTC
many	.	TRBV4-1	TRBJ2-5	CASSRVWGVRGTQYF	TGCGCCAGCAGCCGAGTCTGGGGGGTTCGAGGGACCCAGTACTTC
many	TRBD2	TRBV20-1	TRBJ2-5	CSARDLAGIETQYF	TGCAGTGCTAGAGATCTAGCGGGGATAGAGACCCAGTACTTC
.	.	TRBV4-2	TRBJ2-5	CASSQGPAVEETQYF	TGTGCCAGCAGCCAAGGGCCGGCGGTTGAGGAGACCCAGTACTTC
many	.	TRBV5-1	TRBJ1-1	CASSLNGANTEAFF	TGCGCCAGCAGCTTGAACGGTGCGAACACTGAAGCTTTCTTT
.	.	TRBV28	TRBJ2-1	CASSSYVVAALQFF	TGTGCCAGCAGTTCTTACGTCGTGGCCGCGTTGCAGTTCTTC
.	.	TRBV7-2	TRBJ1-4	CASSPEGWEKLFF	TGTGCCAGCAGTCCGGAAGGGTGGGAAAAACTGTTTTTT
.	.	TRBV6-5	TRBJ1-3	CASSSQGKRGPDYGNTIYF	TGTGCCAGCAGTTCTCAGGGAAAACGGGGACCGGACTATGGAAACACCATATATTTT
few	.	TRBV18	TRBJ1-6	CASSQAGLDSPLHF	TGTGCCAGCTCGCAAGCCGGCTTGGATTCACCCCTCCACTTT
.	TRBD1	TRBV5-1	TRBJ2-3	CASSSRDRVTDTQYF	TGCGCCAGCAGCTCCCGGGACAGGGTCACAGATACGCAGTATTTT
.	.	TRBV7-2	TRBJ1-4	CASSFQGRNEKLFF	TGTGCCAGCAGTTTTCAGGGCAGAAACGAAAAACTGTTTTTT
few	.	TRBV7-2	TRBJ2-5	CASSLEAGQPQYF	TGTGCCAGCAGCTTAGAGGCCGGCCAGCCCCAGTACTTC
many	TRBD1	TRBV12-3/TRBV12-4	TRBJ1-6	CASSWGQGGSPLHF	TGTGCCAGCAGCTGGGGACAGGGAGGTTCACCCCTCCACTTT
.	.	TRBV6-1	TRBJ2-4	CASSDLRGGQIAKNIQYF	TGTGCCAGCAGTGATTTAAGGGGCGGACAGATCGCCAAAAACATTCAGTACTTC
many	.	TRBV6-2/TRBV6-3	TRBJ2-1	CASSTLPSDNEQFF	TGTGCCAGCAGTACCCTCCCTAGCGATAATGAGCAGTTCTTC
many	.	TRBV4-3	TRBJ2-7	CASSQDGGSSYEQYF	TGCGCCAGCAGCCAAGATGGGGGAAGCTCCTACGAGCAGTACTTC
many	.	TRBV12-3/TRBV12-4	TRBJ2-5	CASRGLQETQYF	TGTGCCAGCAGAGGACTTCAAGAGACCCAGTACTTC
.	.	TRBV7-2	TRBJ2-2	CASSLATGTNTGELFF	TGTGCCAGCAGCTTGGCCACTGGGACGAACACCGGGGAGCTGTTTTTT
few	.	TRBV6-6	TRBJ1-2	CASSQRRGDGYTF	TGTGCCAGCAGTCAGAGGAGAGGTGATGGCTACACCTTC
.	TRBD1	TRBV30	TRBJ1-5	CAWTGTGDSNQPQHF	TGTGCCTGGACCGGGACAGGGGATAGCAATCAGCCCCAGCATTTT